This TCR beta chain comes out of a study of CD8 T cells in Susac syndrome. 0.5 to 1 ug RNA was reverse transcribed with random hexamers. TCR beta CDR3 was amplified by immunoSEQ covering 54 Vbeta and 13 Jbeta. Using its own MiXCR run on the immunoSEQ multiplex PCR reads, TCRdb lists one record per CDR3 protein. The table lists 180,000 or so distinct CDR3 sequences, approximately 96% of them singletons. Deletions cut 5 bases from V and 5 bases from J, with 21 bases between. Per germline, CDR1 MNHNS and CDR2 SASEGT. The length of the CDR3 is 16 residues. The sequenced target, TCR beta, came from blood CD8+ and CD4+ T cells.

The receptor comes from a human donor in good health. This chain joins TRBV6-1 and TRBJ1-1, with D possibly matching TRBD1 (5 bases). Specimen: CD4+ T cells from PBMCs. CDR3 bases: TGTGCCAGCAGTCCCGCAATCAGGGCGATGGGTACTGAAGCTTTCTTT. Translation: CASSPAIRAMGTEAFF.